This passage covers 32 T cell receptor beta chains from one sample sequenced in a study of long-term antiretroviral therapy in people with HIV. Survey level was the resolution at which the v3.0 immunoSEQ assay ran. Some clones are missing from TCRdb's copy, which holds only in-frame ones; the method was immunoSEQ multiplex PCR. The profile shows about 33,000 clones, about 74% of them singletons. This specimen was unsorted PBMCs, taken 2 years after starting antiretroviral therapy. The receptor source for this set is a woman aged 45-59 years with HIV.

For the CDR3, the DNA is TGCGCCAGCAGCCATGGCCCGGGGACAAGTAACTACGAGCAGTACTTC. Its translation: CASSHGPGTSNYEQYF. V and J are TRBV4-1 and TRBJ2-7; possibly TRBD1 for D (6 bases). CDR3 length: 16 residues. In germline, CDR1 is MGHRA, CDR2 YSYEKL. V was trimmed by 3 bases and J by 3 bases, leaving 18 bases between them.

The V and J genes are TRBV9 and TRBJ2-5; 7 bases agree with TRBD1. V gave up 0 bases and J gave up 5 bases; unmatched junction bases: 4. The germline CDR1 and CDR2 sequences are SGDLS and YYNGEE. The CDR3 spans 14 residues. The CDR3 region is CASSVGGRGETQYF. The CDR3 nucleotides read TGTGCCAGCAGCGTAGGGGGCAGGGGGGAGACCCAGTACTTC.

CDR3 coding DNA: TGTGCCAGCAGCTACTCTCAGGGGGCGTTCTACGAGCAGTACGTC. Protein: CASSYSQGAFYEQYV. The chain couples TRBV5-6 to TRBJ2-7, with 8 bases identical to TRBD1. Germline CDR1 and CDR2: SGHDT and YYEEEE. Losses at the gene ends were 3 bases for V and 3 bases for J; bases not matched to a gene: 8. This CDR3 spans 15 amino acids.

V usage is TRBV4-1 and J usage is TRBJ2-7, with 8 bases fitting TRBD1. Per germline, CDR1 MGHRA and CDR2 YSYEKL. The CDR3 extends over 16 amino acids. V lost 4 bases to trimming and J lost 4 bases; unmatched junction nucleotides: 12. The CDR3 reads CASSLKAGTGPYEQYF. The CDR3 region has the DNA TGCGCCAGCAGCCTTAAAGCCGGGACAGGACCTTACGAGCAGTACTTC.

The chain joins TRBV28 to TRBJ1-4; D is ambiguous. The CDR3 is 15 amino acids. The germline gives CDR1 MDHEN, CDR2 SYDVKM. Trimming shortened V by 3 bases and J by 4 bases, and 12 bases separated the two germline ends. DNA of the CDR3: TGTGCCAGCAGTTTCATGGCAGAATTTAATGAAAAACTGTTTTTT. Translated: CASSFMAEFNEKLFF.

V gene TRBV6-6 combines with J gene TRBJ2-2; D may be TRBD2 (5 bases). This CDR3 is built from 14 residues. The V end was cut by 5 bases, the J end by 4 bases, with 11 bases between. Germline CDR1 reads MNHNY; CDR2 reads SVGAGI (reference sequence). CDR3 DNA: TGTGCCAGCAGTGCGGGTTGGGTCACCGGGGAGCTGTTTTTT. It yields the protein CASSAGWVTGELFF.

V and J are TRBV19 and TRBJ2-7, with D perhaps given as TRBD1 or TRBD2 (5 bases each). The CDR3 has 14 amino acids. The germline V gene encodes CDR1 LNHDA and CDR2 SQIVND (reference sequence). Deletions cut 5 bases from V and 3 bases from J, with 14 bases between. CDR3 sequence (DNA): TGTGCCAGTAGTTTGACCGGGACGAGCTACGAGCAGTACTTC. Translation: CASSLTGTSYEQYF.

This clone was observed once. This chain uses TRBV9 with TRBJ2-3; D not resolved. Germline lookup yields CDR1 SGDLS and CDR2 YYNGEE. This CDR3 comprises 12 residues. Trimming removed 0 bases from V and 5 bases from J, with 4 bases in between. The CDR3 spells CASSVGRDTQYF. CDR3 DNA sequence: TGTGCCAGCAGCGTAGGCAGAGATACGCAGTATTTT.

The sample holds one count of this clone. The genes are TRBV12-5 and TRBJ1-5, with D possibly being TRBD1 (6 bases). CDR3 size: 14 residues. Trimming left V 6 bases short and J 0 bases short, with 9 bases between. The V gene's germline CDR1 is LGHNT and CDR2 FRNRAP. This CDR3 is CASGTGHSNQPQHF. CDR3 sequence (DNA): TGTGCTAGTGGCACGGGACATAGCAATCAGCCCCAGCATTTT.

This clone was observed a few times. The V and J genes are TRBV5-4 and TRBJ1-3; D unresolved. Germline CDR1 is SGHNT and CDR2 is YYREEE (reference sequence). The CDR3 has 15 residues. The V end was cut by 2 bases, the J end by 2 bases, with 11 bases between. This chain's CDR3 is CASSLFGVTGNTIYF. The CDR3 bases are TGTGCCAGCAGCTTATTTGGGGTCACTGGAAACACCATATATTTT.

V usage is TRBV7-6 and J usage is TRBJ2-2; the match to TRBD2 covers 8 bases. The CDR3 is made up of 18 amino acids. V lost 1 base and J lost 3; bases outside the gene matches: 10. The germline gives CDR1 SGHVS, CDR2 FNYEAQ. CDR3 protein: CASSLVSGVARDTGELFF. CDR3 in DNA: TGTGCCAGCAGCTTAGTTAGCGGGGTAGCGAGAGACACCGGGGAGCTGTTTTTT.

This clone showed up just a few times. This chain joins TRBV9 and TRBJ1-1; D may be TRBD1 (5 bases). V gave up 7 bases and J gave up 0 bases, with 7 bases separating them. Germline CDR1 reads SGDLS; CDR2 reads YYNGEE. This CDR3 comprises 12 residues. The CDR3 reads CASSGVNTEAFF. The DNA of the CDR3 is TGTGCCAGCTCGGGGGTGAACACTGAAGCTTTCTTT. The variable domain in full, with the rest retrieved from reference TRBV9 and TRBJ1-1, is DSGVTQTPKHLITATGQRVTLRCSPRSGDLSVYWYQQSLDQGLQFLIQYYNGEERAKGNILERFSAQQFPDLHSELNLSSLELGDSALYFCASSGVNTEAFFGQGTRLTVV.

The chain couples TRBV18 to TRBJ1-1; TRBD1 might be the D (5 bases). Trimming pared 3 bases from V and 3 bases from J, leaving 8 bases between. This CDR3 has 13 residues. The germline V gene has CDR1 KGHSH and CDR2 LQKENI. The CDR3 DNA is TGTGCCAGCTCACCGACAGTCTACACTGAAGCTTTCTTT. This gives the protein CASSPTVYTEAFF.

The chain combines TRBV19 with TRBJ2-3, with 8 bases matching TRBD2. J lost 2 bases, V lost 4 bases, and 8 bases had no gene match. The germline CDR1 and CDR2 sequences are LNHDA and SQIVND (reference sequence). The CDR3 consists of 16 residues. CDR3 amino acids: CASSRPGGSNTDTQYF. The CDR3 DNA reads TGTGCCAGTAGTAGGCCGGGGGGGTCCAACACAGATACGCAGTATTTT.

The chain combines TRBV2 with TRBJ2-3; a weak D match, TRBD2 (7 bases). Trimming left V 1 base short and J 2 bases short, with 19 bases between. This CDR3 contains 18 residues. Germline values: CDR1 SNHLY, CDR2 FYNNEI. CDR3 nucleotide sequence: TGTGCCAGCAGTGAAGGAGGAGGGGGGGACTCTTACACAGATACGCAGTATTTT. Protein sequence: CASSEGGGGDSYTDTQYF.

This clone was recorded only once. This chain uses TRBV10-2 with TRBJ1-1; 8 bases agree with TRBD1. V lost 7 bases and J lost 1; bases outside the gene matches: 5. The CDR3 has 14 amino acids. CDR1 and CDR2 from the germline V gene are WSHSY and SAAADI. This chain's CDR3 is CASTRGLGNTEAFF. DNA of the CDR3: TGCGCCAGCACCAGGGGGCTTGGGAACACTGAAGCTTTCTTT.

CDR3 bases: TGCAGCGTAGGTACAGGGTTCGTTGGCGAGCAGTACTTC. Translating gives CSVGTGFVGEQYF. The chain carries TRBV29-1 and TRBJ2-7; tentatively, D is TRBD1 (6 bases). CDR1 SQVTM and CDR2 ANQGSEA come from the germline V gene. CDR3 length: 13 residues. V lost 6 bases and J lost 6, with 18 bases in between.

A word on this clone: At one boundary the junction diverges from the germline segment, which might be a read error. The chain links TRBV5-6 to TRBJ1-2, with D perhaps matching TRBD1 (6 bases). The CDR3 is 13 amino acids. CDR1 is SGHDT and CDR2 is YYEEEE in the germline V gene. The CDR3 loop reads CASTLDRNYGYTF. Written as DNA, the CDR3 is TGTGCCAGCACCTTGGACAGAAACTATGGCTACACCTTC.

This clone has a handful of counts. The chain is built from TRBV7-3 and TRBJ2-7; D call uncertain. With 0 bases removed from V and 0 bases from J, the gap between germline ends came to 9 bases. CDR1 is SGHTA and CDR2 is FQGTGA in the germline V gene. This CDR3 region has 15 residues. CDR3 sequence (DNA): TGTGCCAGCAGCTTAACTGGGATAGGCTCCTACGAGCAGTACTTC. It codes for CASSLTGIGSYEQYF.

V usage is TRBV4-1 and J usage is TRBJ1-2; no reliable D call. Germline-derived CDR1 and CDR2 are MGHRA and YSYEKL. There are 15 residues in the CDR3. V dropped 0 bases and J dropped 4 bases, with 12 bases sitting between them. CDR3 nucleotides: TGCGCCAGCAGCCAAGAGGTTAGGCCGGCCTATGGCTACACCTTC. It yields the protein CASSQEVRPAYGYTF.

The gene calls are TRBV4-1 and TRBJ1-1; 8 nucleotides match TRBD1. The CDR3 is made up of 14 amino acids. The ends lost 4 bases at V and 8 bases at J; junction bases unmatched: 9. CDR1 is MGHRA, CDR2 YSYEKL, per germline. In DNA, the CDR3 is TGCGCCAGCAGCCCTATTCTCCGGGACAGGGAAGCTTTCTTT. This codes for CASSPILRDREAFF.

This clone was observed a few times. The V gene is TRBV19, the J gene TRBJ1-2, with 8 bases lining up with TRBD1. V was clipped by 9 bases and J by 4 bases; unmatched bases: 7. The germline gives CDR1 LNHDA, CDR2 SQIVND (reference sequence). The CDR3 consists of 13 residues. CDR3 DNA sequence: TGTGCCAGCACGAGACAGGGGATCTATGGCTACACCTTC. Protein product: CASTRQGIYGYTF.

The chain couples TRBV27 to TRBJ2-7; 9 nucleotides match TRBD2. There are 14 residues in the CDR3. The ends lost 6 bases at V and 4 bases at J; junction bases unmatched: 7. Germline-derived CDR1 and CDR2 are MNHEY and SMNVEV (reference sequence). The CDR3 loop is CASRGGGRAYEQYF. CDR3 DNA sequence: TGTGCCAGCAGGGGGGGCGGGAGGGCATACGAGCAGTACTTC.

Here the CDR3 DNA reads TGTGCCAGCAGTTACCTAACAGGGGAGAGGATGGCTGAAGCTTTCTTT. Translating it yields CASSYLTGERMAEAFF. This rearrangement joins TRBV6-5 to TRBJ1-1; TRBD1 aligns across 7 bases. The J segment lost 6 bases and the V segment lost 2 bases, leaving 12 bases of the junction unmatched. Looked up from germline, CDR1 is MNHEY and CDR2 is SVGAGI. The length of the CDR3 is 16 residues.

The V call is TRBV4-1, the J call TRBJ2-1; 9 nucleotides match TRBD2. Germline CDR1 MGHRA, CDR2 YSYEKL. The V segment lost 0 bases and the J segment 5 bases; nucleotides outside the gene matches: 14. The CDR3 loop spans 19 amino acids. The CDR3 loop reads CASSQDPGNSGGHNNEQFF. The CDR3 DNA reads as TGCGCCAGCAGCCAAGATCCTGGGAACAGCGGGGGGCACAACAATGAGCAGTTCTTC.

J is TRBJ1-2 and V is TRBV13; no clear D gene. The CDR3 runs to 16 residues. V was cut by 3 bases and J by 2 bases, with 16 bases left in between. Germline-derived CDR1 and CDR2 are PRHDT and FYEKMQ (reference sequence). The CDR3 loop reads CASSFYLPGFNYGYTF. The CDR3, as DNA: TGTGCCAGCAGCTTTTATCTTCCGGGCTTCAACTATGGCTACACCTTC.

In this sample, this clone turned up once. This chain links TRBV5-6 with TRBJ2-7; D gene uncertain. Germline V gene sequence: CDR1 SGHDT, CDR2 YYEEEE. The length of the CDR3 is 12 residues. V dropped 1 base and J dropped 6 bases, with 8 bases sitting between them. The CDR3 is CASSLNEAEQYF. Written as DNA, the CDR3 is TGTGCCAGCAGCTTGAATGAGGCCGAGCAGTACTTC.

The chain combines TRBV29-1 with TRBJ2-6, with a weak D call TRBD1 (6 bases). The CDR3 covers 16 residues. CDR1 SQVTM and CDR2 ANQGSEA come from the germline V gene. Trimming shortened V by 5 bases and J by 0 bases, and 14 bases separated the two germline ends. The CDR3 region is CSVPTGKDSGANVLTF. In nucleotides, the CDR3 is TGCAGCGTTCCAACAGGGAAAGACTCTGGGGCCAACGTCCTGACTTTC.

The V and J genes are TRBV6-5 and TRBJ1-3; possible D gene TRBD1, 5 bases. Trimming removed 8 bases from V and 3 bases from J, with 14 bases in between. The CDR3 is made up of 14 amino acids. The germline gives CDR1 MNHEY, CDR2 SVGAGI. CDR3 DNA: TGTGCCAGCGGTCAGGGTGTTATTGGAAACACCATATATTTT. Amino acid sequence: CASGQGVIGNTIYF.

The gene calls are TRBV2 and TRBJ2-3; 10 bases map to TRBD2. V lost 5 bases, J lost 2 bases, and 7 bases stayed unmatched. The CDR3 has 16 amino acids. Germline-derived CDR1 and CDR2 are SNHLY and FYNNEI. This CDR3 is CASSLERGGSTDTQYF. CDR3 DNA: TGTGCCAGCAGTCTAGAGCGGGGGGGGTCCACAGATACGCAGTATTTT.

This chain joins TRBV7-2 and TRBJ1-1, with 7 bases fitting TRBD1. This CDR3 has 15 amino acids. Trimming at V came to 5 bases and at J to 5 bases, leaving 11 bases not matched to a gene. Germline V CDR1 and CDR2: SGHTA, FQGNSA. CDR3: CASSTGTVVGTEAFF. The CDR3, as DNA: TGTGCCAGCAGCACGGGGACAGTTGTCGGGACTGAAGCTTTCTTT.

The gene calls are TRBV14 and TRBJ1-6, with a possible D match to TRBD1 (6 bases). The CDR3 contains 16 residues. Germline-derived CDR1 and CDR2 are SGHDN and FVKESK. The V gene lost 4 bases and the J gene lost 1 base, with 11 bases spanning the gap. The CDR3 is CASSPRTASYNSPLHF. CDR3 nucleotide sequence: TGTGCCAGCAGCCCGCGGACAGCATCCTATAATTCACCCCTCCACTTT.